The clone carrying this T cell receptor (beta chain) was observed at least ten times. No antigen is known for it. The CDR3 sequence is 12 residues long. With 8 bases clipped from V and 6 bases from J, the junction kept 4 bases outside the gene matches. CDR1 is SNHLY and CDR2 is FYNNEI in the germline V gene. Unique molecular identifiers were present on cDNA, and template switching added a universal primer site. Each CDR3 protein is one row after TCRdb ran MiXCR on the 5' RACE reads. Seen here are 600,000 to 800,000 distinct CDR3 sequences, around 21% observed once, and the top ten hold 4.3%. This entry belongs to a study of identical twins. Study conclusions and caveats: Invariant populations such as MAIT and iNKT cells could partly muddle zero-insertion analyses. The models systematically underestimated how much out-of-frame TCR alpha was shared in monozygotic twins.

These data are also associated with another study on T cells expressing NK-cell markers. In that study: The study drew TCR beta repertoires from sorted CD3+CD56+NKG2C+, CD3+CD56+NKG2C- and CD3+CD56-NKG2C+ T cells.

This rearrangement joins TRBV2 to TRBJ2-1, with 7 bases aligning to TRBD2. The sample taken for sequencing was PBMCs. This TCR derives from a woman between 18 and 29 years old in good health. This chain's CDR3 is CASPASGNEQFF. In DNA form, the CDR3 reads TGTGCCAGCCCGGCTAGCGGCAATGAGCAGTTCTTC.